The present entry profiles one T cell receptor beta chain with its context. This clone was detected only once. There is no known antigen for this receptor. Base-call qualities are not available, and no considerably larger clone is one nucleotide away. Other DNA sequences in this specimen translate into the identical CDR3. Using the deep immunoSEQ assay, multiplex PCR amplified TCR CDR3 regions from genomic DNA. Genomic DNA extracted from each cell subset was distributed evenly over all wells of several immunoSEQ 96-well plates, and each plate served as one replicate. For unsorted PBMC, each replicate PCR was loaded with roughly 330 ng genomic DNA, equivalent to about 30,000 T cell genomes. Genomic DNA from unsorted PBMC was sequenced over ten immunoSEQ deep assay plates. Purified libraries were quantified with a Qubit 3.0 fluorometer, sized on a Bioanalyzer 2100, and re-quantified with the KAPA Library Quantification kit. Each immunoSEQ 96-well plate was sequenced on its own single-read 150-cycle Illumina NextSeq 550 flow cell. The original methods were these. Because only junctional sequences without quality scores were contained in the immunoSEQ output, filtering matching that applied to full-length reads could not be performed. Sequences were annotated with PyIR, a Python wrapper for IgBLAST v1.9, and V/J genes and CDR3 were assigned using IMGT germline references. Reads were removed for weak V/J assignments (E-value above 1e-6), missing CDR3, stop codons, out-of-frame junctions, or ambiguous translated residues. V3J clonotypes were defined as sequences sharing the same inferred V gene, J gene, and CDR3 amino acid sequence. Percentage overlap between repertoires was computed as shared unique clonotypes divided by the size of the smaller repertoire. Richness of each repertoire was evaluated using RTK rarefaction, the Chao1 estimator, and Recon v2.1 estimates of unobserved clonotypes. TCRdb carries this immuneACCESS record with in-frame sequences only. Its versions omit some clonotypes, under half of them owing to an unresolved V gene in the studies checked, with the rest unexplained. That table furnishes V, J and clone size, whereas the DNA furnished D and trimming. The sample table holds fewer than 650,000 clones, of which around 77% were seen once. The ten largest clonotypes hold approximately 12% of the sample.

This specimen comes from a study of shared clonotypes between healthy human individuals (TCRdb year 2020). In terms of the full investigation: The cohort comprised two women and a few men aged 18 to 49 years. Per donor, leukapheresis produced somewhere between about 0.9 and 10 billion PBMCs. To estimate repertoire size and how much clonotype sharing occurs between individuals, the study deeply sequenced the blood TCR repertoires of several healthy adults. Libraries were prepared and TCR repertoires were sequenced by different laboratories using diverse techniques, in order to increase sequencing depth and limit assay-specific biases. Broader findings and caveats from the paper: Sampling was limited to blood, and TCR repertoires in tissue likely differ from TCR repertoires in blood. Based on pairwise subsampling, the degree of clonotype sharing among donors was expected to be affected by sequencing depth. Because the study included a small number of donors, the genetic and exposure-history diversity represented was limited.

From the cysteine through the phenylalanine, the CDR3 covers 15 amino acids. Only CDR3 DNA is held: 45 bases, read in frame from base 1. Per the germline V gene, SGHRS is the CDR1 and YFSETQ is the CDR2. V loses 0 bases at its end and J loses 4 bases; junction bases beyond the gene matches: 4. Donors were healthy HIV-negative adults with no recently reported acute infections or vaccinations. Only Caucasian adults living in Nashville, Tennessee, USA were represented among the donors. For unsorted samples, tens of millions of PBMCs were counted, and genomic DNA was extracted using the QIAamp DNA Blood Mini kit. Blood was collected by leukapheresis, and PBMCs were isolated by Ficoll-Histopaque density gradient centrifugation and then cryopreserved in liquid nitrogen vapor phase.

The chain couples TRBV5-1 to TRBJ2-7; 10 central nucleotides agree with TRBD2. What was sequenced was PBMCs. This sequence originates from a woman between 40 and 50 years old in good health. Some clones in this sample may be carry-over from other donors' samples. The CDR3 has the sequence CASSLAPSGSYEQYF. The sequenced DNA: TGCGCCAGCAGCTTGGCCCCTAGCGGGAGTTACGAGCAGTACTTC.